Below are 9 T cell receptor beta chains sequenced from a single sample in a study of post-analysis software for immune sequencing data. The study, taken as a whole, reports: Patients had higher frequencies than controls of four to six TRBV segments, including TRBV5-6, TRBV5-1 and TRBV20-1.

Their antigens are not known. Carried by the TCR beta cDNA libraries were unique molecular identifiers. TCRdb itself ran the PCR reads through MiXCR, one entry per CDR3 protein. Of 450,000 to 650,000 distinct CDR3 sequences in the sample, roughly two fifths were seen once. Sequenced material: blood. Receptor source: a girl under 18 with multiple sclerosis.

This clonotype was picked up one time. This chain uses TRBV7-8 with TRBJ1-2; 7 bases agree with TRBD1. There are 14 residues in the CDR3. Trimming at V came to 5 bases and at J to 4 bases, leaving 7 bases not matched to a gene. Germline V lookup: CDR1 SGHVS, CDR2 FQNEAQ. CDR3 protein: CASSGRDSSYGYTF. DNA of the CDR3: TGTGCCAGCAGCGGACGGGACAGCTCCTATGGCTACACCTTC.

This clonotype was recorded only once. The chain employs TRBV7-3 and TRBJ1-1; 8 nucleotides line up with TRBD1. This CDR3 has 14 residues. CDR1 and CDR2 from the germline V gene are SGHTA and FQGTGA. V was clipped by 8 bases and J by 4 bases; unmatched bases: 9. DNA of the CDR3: TGTGCCAGCCTCCAGGGGGCGGGTAGCACTGAAGCTTTCTTT. It specifies CASLQGAGSTEAFF.

This chain uses TRBV10-3 with TRBJ2-5, with D possibly called TRBD1 or TRBD2 (7 bases each). The closer fit of TRBJ2-7 to the DNA end suggests the J call may be wrong. CDR3 length equals 15 residues. Germline V CDR1 and CDR2: ENHRY, SYGVKD. The CDR3 protein is CAISESPGGAYEQYF. CDR3 coding DNA: TGTGCCATCAGTGAGTCCCCAGGGGGGGCCTACGAGCAGTACTTC.

This chain connects TRBV12-3 or TRBV12-4 to TRBJ2-5, with D hard to call. Between the trimmed V and J ends, which lost 5 bases and 5 bases, there was a span of 15 bases. The CDR3 extends over 14 amino acids. CDR3 nucleotides: TGTGCCAGCAGTACCCGACGTTTGGGCGAGACCCAGTACTTC. Translation: CASSTRRLGETQYF.

The V and J genes are TRBV13 and TRBJ2-7; 10 bases line up with TRBD2. CDR1 and CDR2 (germline): PRHDT, FYEKMQ (reference sequence). This CDR3 is 21 amino acids long. V trimming: 3 bases; J trimming: 0 bases; junction bases outside the gene matches: 20. CDR3 DNA: TGTGCCAGCAGCTTTAGTGGCCCCCCGCTAGCGGGGGCACTACACTCCTACGAGCAGTACTTC. It codes for CASSFSGPPLAGALHSYEQYF. Full variable domain (remainder filled in from reference TRBV13 and TRBJ2-7): AAGVIQSPRHLIKEKRETATLKCYPIPRHDTVYWYQQGPGQDPQFLISFYEKMQSDKGSIPDRFSAQQFSDYHSELNMSSLELGDSALYFCASSFSGPPLAGALHSYEQYFGPGTRLTVT.

V gene TRBV6-5 combines with J gene TRBJ2-7, with unresolved D. CDR1 and CDR2 (germline): MNHEY, SVGAGI. Between the trimmed V and J ends, which lost 5 bases and 0 bases, there was a span of 17 bases. The CDR3 is 16 amino acids. The CDR3 DNA reads as TGTGCCAGCAGTCAATTCAGTTACCTAAGCTCCTACGAGCAGTACTTC. Encoded protein: CASSQFSYLSSYEQYF.

This clonotype was detected a few times. The V call is TRBV28, the J call TRBJ2-1; weak D call: TRBD1 (5 bases). There are 14 residues in the CDR3. V shed 6 bases and J shed 4 bases, with 13 bases lying between them. The germline V gene has CDR1 MDHEN and CDR2 SYDVKM. The CDR3 DNA is TGTGCCAGCAGCCTCACGGACATTTACAATGAGCAGTTCTTC. It specifies CASSLTDIYNEQFF.

Regarding this clonotype: A junction boundary mismatches the germline segment, possibly from a read error. This rearrangement joins TRBV5-1 to TRBJ2-1; 8 nucleotides agree with TRBD1. The CDR3 is made up of 15 amino acids. Germline CDR1 is SGHRS and CDR2 is YFSETQ. CDR3 amino acids: CACSPRDRTYNEQFF. The CDR3 nucleotides read TGCGCCTGCAGCCCCCGGGACAGGACCTACAATGAGCAGTTCTTC.

The V and J genes are TRBV3-1 and TRBJ2-1; the D gene could be TRBD1 or TRBD2 (5 bases each). The germline V gene encodes CDR1 LGHDT and CDR2 YNNKEL (reference sequence). The V end was cut by 0 bases, the J end by 10 bases, with 7 bases between. The length of the CDR3 is 12 residues. Here the CDR3 DNA reads TGTGCCAGCAGCCAAGATTGGGACGAGCAGTTCTTC. Translating it yields CASSQDWDEQFF.